Following are 8 T cell receptor beta chains from one sample sequenced in a study of T cell responses to AZD1222 COVID-19 vaccine. Profiled with immunoSEQ multiplex PCR; TCRdb holds only in-frame clones, not every one. Of about 120,000 clones in the sample, around 92% were seen once. Specimen: peripheral blood, collected on day 0 of AZD1222 vaccination. These receptors all stem from an adult in good health.

The chain recombines TRBV5-5 with TRBJ1-2, with D tentatively TRBD1 (6 bases). Trimming left V 3 bases short and J 7 bases short, with 25 bases between. Germline V CDR1 and CDR2: SGHKS, YYEKEE (reference sequence). CDR3 size: 17 residues. The DNA of the CDR3 is TGTGCCAGCAGCTCTGCCGCCGAACAGGGTAATGTTTTTGGCTACACCTTC. Amino acids: CASSSAAEQGNVFGYTF.

In its sample, this clone was seen a few times. J is TRBJ1-1 and V is TRBV4-3; D remains unclear. The CDR3 is 15 amino acids. Germline-derived CDR1 and CDR2 are LGHNA and YSLEER. With 0 bases removed from V and 0 bases from J, the gap between germline ends came to 8 bases. CDR3 protein: CASSQDRWMNTEAFF. Here the CDR3 DNA reads TGCGCCAGCAGCCAAGATAGGTGGATGAACACTGAAGCTTTCTTT.

The chain is built from TRBV6-5 and TRBJ1-6; TRBD1 might be the D (6 bases). Germline V CDR1 and CDR2: MNHEY, SVGAGI. The CDR3 is made up of 13 amino acids. The CDR3 reads CAIGGSYNSPLHF. The CDR3 bases are TGTGCTATAGGGGGGTCCTATAATTCACCCCTCCACTTT.

The chain employs TRBV28 and TRBJ2-3, with TRBD2 as a possible D gene (5 bases). Trimming removed 3 bases from V and 7 bases from J, with 11 bases in between. The germline V gene encodes CDR1 MDHEN and CDR2 SYDVKM. CDR3 length: 13 amino acids. CDR3 protein: CASSFSGLYTQYF. Written as DNA, the CDR3 is TGTGCCAGCAGTTTCTCTGGACTTTATACGCAGTATTTT.

CDR3 residues: CASSFGNPGPISYEQYF. CDR3 DNA sequence: TGTGCCAGCAGCTTCGGCAACCCGGGACCTATCTCCTACGAGCAGTACTTC. This sequence joins TRBV7-9 and TRBJ2-7; D is tentatively TRBD1 or TRBD2 (5 bases each). V was shortened by 3 bases and J by 0 bases, with 18 bases between the two germline ends. The CDR3 consists of 17 residues. From germline, CDR1 is SEHNR and CDR2 FQNEAQ (reference sequence).

The chain carries TRBV7-9 and TRBJ1-4; 9 bases map to TRBD1. Trimming took 6 bases from V and 7 from J; bases not matched to a gene: 6. The CDR3 covers 14 residues. CDR1 is SEHNR and CDR2 is FQNEAQ in the germline V gene (reference sequence). CDR3 sequence: CASRETGGREKLFF. In DNA, the CDR3 is TGTGCCAGCAGGGAGACAGGGGGTCGTGAAAAACTGTTTTTT. Filled out from reference TRBV7-9 and TRBJ1-4, the complete variable domain reads DTGVSQNPRHKITKRGQNVTFRCDPISEHNRLYWYRQTLGQGPEFLTYFQNEAQLEKSRLLSDRFSAERPKGSFSTLEIQRTEQGDSAMYLCASRETGGREKLFFGSGTQLSVL.

The chain uses TRBV11-2 and TRBJ2-7, with D maybe TRBD2 (6 bases). Trimming pared 4 bases from V and 5 bases from J, leaving 15 bases between. CDR1 and CDR2 from the germline V gene are SGHAT and FQNNGV. This CDR3 comprises 14 residues. CDR3 protein: CASSSVRRGNEQYF. The CDR3 nucleotides read TGTGCCAGCAGCTCCGTGAGGAGGGGCAACGAGCAGTACTTC.

The chain carries TRBV27 and TRBJ1-2; TRBD1 aligns across 7 bases. This CDR3 has 13 amino acids. Germline V gene lookup returns CDR1 MNHEY and CDR2 SMNVEV (reference sequence). V lost 6 bases to trimming and J lost 4 bases; unmatched junction nucleotides: 5. This CDR3 is CASRGRDSYGYTF. CDR3 nucleotides: TGTGCCAGCAGGGGGAGGGACAGCTATGGCTACACCTTC.